The 4 T cell receptor beta chains below were found in one sample sequenced in a study of shared T cell receptors in the human thymus. Data came from immunoSEQ multiplex PCR; TCRdb stores just in-frame clones and leaves some out. The data show some 700,000 clones, 70% to 90% seen once. The sample was also reused in another study, on human thymus T cells.

Sequencing input: thymocytes. These receptors were obtained from a girl less than two years old with a congenital heart defect.

This clone was counted a few times. J is TRBJ1-1 and V is TRBV18; D is undetermined. With 6 bases removed from V and 2 bases from J, the gap between germline ends came to 4 bases. The CDR3 contains 11 residues. Germline assignment: CDR1 KGHSH and CDR2 LQKENI. This CDR3 is CASSLNTEAFF. CDR3 bases: TGTGCCAGCTCCCTAAACACTGAAGCTTTCTTT.

This clone showed up just a few times. This sequence joins TRBV20-1 and TRBJ1-1, with D uncertain. CDR3 size: 9 residues. Germline CDR1 is DFQATT and CDR2 is SNEGSKA (reference sequence). The ends were cut back, 3 bases at V and 7 bases at J, with 3 bases in the middle. The CDR3 nucleotides read TGCAGTGCTAGGAGTGAAGCTTTCTTT. Encoded protein: CSARSEAFF.

The chain carries TRBV6-5 and TRBJ1-1; possible D gene TRBD1, 5 bases. CDR3 length equals 13 residues. The V end was cut by 6 bases, the J end by 11 bases, with 19 bases between. Germline-derived CDR1 and CDR2 are MNHEY and SVGAGI. The CDR3 reads CASRGSGGGRAFF. The CDR3 nucleotides read TGTGCCAGCAGGGGATCTGGGGGGGGACGGGCTTTCTTT.

This clone was counted a few times. V gene TRBV28 combines with J gene TRBJ2-7; the match to TRBD1 covers 10 bases. Germline V gene data show CDR1 as MDHEN and CDR2 as SYDVKM. The CDR3 sequence is 17 residues long. The V and J ends lost 2 bases and 1 base, in that order; junction bases with no gene match: 8. The CDR3 nucleotides read TGTGCCAGCAGTTTAGACAGGGGGCAATATCCATCCTACGAGCAGTACTTC. Protein: CASSLDRGQYPSYEQYF.